The 9 T cell receptor beta chains below all came from one sample that was sequenced in a study of OX40 agonist ivuxolimab in advanced cancers. Profiling relied on immunoSEQ multiplex PCR, and the TCRdb table lists in-frame clones only, not all of them. The table lists tens of thousands of clones, about 88% of them singletons. The input for sequencing was CD4+ or CD8+ T cells sorted from blood, taken in a trial of the OX40 agonist ivuxolimab. The receptors here all came from an adult with an advanced solid tumor such as melanoma, head and neck, liver or kidney cancer.

The V and J genes are TRBV4-3 and TRBJ2-5; a weak D match, TRBD1 (5 bases). The ends were cut back, 4 bases at V and 4 bases at J, with 13 bases in the middle. The germline V gene has CDR1 LGHNA and CDR2 YSLEER. The CDR3 has 14 amino acids. The DNA for the CDR3 is TGCGCCAGCAGCCCGAATGGAAGGGGAGAGACCCAGTACTTC. Protein product: CASSPNGRGETQYF.

With respect to this clone: Other DNA sequences in the same sample also yield this CDR3. This rearrangement joins TRBV27 to TRBJ2-3; D may match TRBD1 or TRBD2 (5 bases each). The CDR3 covers 17 residues. CDR1 is MNHEY, CDR2 SMNVEV, per germline (reference sequence). The V end was cut by 2 bases, the J end by 3 bases, with 18 bases between. The CDR3 DNA follows: TGTGCCAGCAGTTTACAAGCTACGGGACGGTGGACAGATACGCAGTATTTT. Encoded protein: CASSLQATGRWTDTQYF.

The J gene is TRBJ2-7, the V gene TRBV28, with D perhaps matching TRBD2 (5 bases). Trimming stripped 6 bases from V and 1 base from J, with 13 bases between. The germline gives CDR1 MDHEN, CDR2 SYDVKM. This CDR3 is 14 amino acids long. The CDR3 DNA reads as TGTGCCAGCAGCCGAGTGCCGGGATCCTACGAGCAGTACTTC. Protein: CASSRVPGSYEQYF.

In nucleotides, the CDR3 is TGCGCCAGCAGCTTGGATTCAGGGAATAATTCACCCCTCCACTTT. Encoded protein: CASSLDSGNNSPLHF. The chain recombines TRBV5-1 with TRBJ1-6; D is perhaps TRBD1 (5 bases). Germline CDR1 and CDR2: SGHRS and YFSETQ. The V gene lost 0 bases and the J gene lost 5 bases, with 9 bases spanning the gap. The CDR3 has 15 amino acids.

The chain links TRBV19 to TRBJ2-7, with TRBD1 identical over 8 bases. CDR1 LNHDA and CDR2 SQIVND come from the germline V gene (reference sequence). Losses at the gene ends were 5 bases for V and 3 bases for J; bases not matched to a gene: 9. The CDR3 loop spans 15 amino acids. CDR3 bases: TGTGCCAGTAGTTCCCAACAGGGGGGCTTCTACGAGCAGTACTTC. Its translation: CASSSQQGGFYEQYF.

The CDR3 loop reads CATSKRQGTQYF. CDR3 sequence (DNA): TGTGCCACATCAAAACGCCAGGGCACGCAGTATTTT. The V gene is TRBV11-3, the J gene TRBJ2-3; possibly TRBD1 for D (5 bases). CDR1 is SGHNT, CDR2 YENEEA, per germline. Trimming shortened V by 10 bases and J by 9 bases, and 17 bases separated the two germline ends. This CDR3 spans 12 amino acids.

The V and J genes are TRBV5-1 and TRBJ1-1; D gene unclear. Germline assignment: CDR1 SGHRS and CDR2 YFSETQ. This CDR3 has 13 amino acids. The germline V and J ends were trimmed by 0 bases and 4 bases, with 7 bases remaining between them. The CDR3 DNA sequence: TGCGCCAGCAGCTTGGTGGGTTTCACTGAAGCTTTCTTT. The encoded protein is CASSLVGFTEAFF.

The chain employs TRBV2 and TRBJ2-1; TRBD1 aligns across 11 bases. The germline V gene encodes CDR1 SNHLY and CDR2 FYNNEI. V trimming: 10 bases; J trimming: 4 bases; junction bases outside the gene matches: 18. The CDR3 runs to 18 residues. The CDR3 protein is CATGQGAMSGSFYNEQFF. The CDR3 DNA is TGTGCCACCGGACAGGGGGCGATGAGCGGGAGTTTTTACAATGAGCAGTTCTTC.

The chain couples TRBV19 to TRBJ2-5, with 11 bases identical to TRBD1. V lost 5 bases and J lost 1; bases outside the gene matches: 3. The CDR3 extends over 15 amino acids. Germline V gene data show CDR1 as LNHDA and CDR2 as SQIVND (reference sequence). CDR3 region: CASSGTGGFQETQYF. The CDR3, as DNA: TGTGCCAGTAGTGGGACAGGGGGTTTCCAAGAGACCCAGTACTTC.